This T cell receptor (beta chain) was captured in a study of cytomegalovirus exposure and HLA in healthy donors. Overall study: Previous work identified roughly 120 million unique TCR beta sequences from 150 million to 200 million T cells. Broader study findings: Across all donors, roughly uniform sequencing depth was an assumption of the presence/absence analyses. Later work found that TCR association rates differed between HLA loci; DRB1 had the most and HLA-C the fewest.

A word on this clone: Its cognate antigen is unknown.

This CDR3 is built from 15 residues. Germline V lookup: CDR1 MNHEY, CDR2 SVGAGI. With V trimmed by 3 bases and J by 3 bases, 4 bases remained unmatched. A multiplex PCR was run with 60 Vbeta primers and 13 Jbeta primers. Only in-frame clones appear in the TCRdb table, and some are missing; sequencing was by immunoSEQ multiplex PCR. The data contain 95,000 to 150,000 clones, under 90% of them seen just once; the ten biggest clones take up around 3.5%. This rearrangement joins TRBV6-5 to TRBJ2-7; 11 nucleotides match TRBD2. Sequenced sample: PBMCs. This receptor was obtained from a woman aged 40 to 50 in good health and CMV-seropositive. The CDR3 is CASSYAGTSGYEQYF. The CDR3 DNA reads TGTGCCAGCAGTTATGCCGGGACTAGCGGCTACGAGCAGTACTTC.